This TCR beta chain stems from a study of Graves' ophthalmopathy and Graves' hyperthyroidism. This clonotype was recorded a few times. Its cognate antigen is unknown. Study-level points and caveats: In blood, most expanded thyroid clonotypes above 0.001 frequency were also detected.

The authors amplified TCR beta CDR3 regions from RNA transcripts. Following a first-round RT-PCR that used HTBI primers, a second-round multiplex PCR was carried out. From the multiplex PCR reads, TCRdb called clonotypes with MiXCR, one entry per CDR3 protein. The top ten hold roughly 2.4% of the sample, which has a few hundred thousand distinct CDR3 sequences, about 18% seen once. CDR3 length equals 14 residues. The V end lost 5 bases, the J end lost 7 bases, and 12 bases lay between the germline ends. Germline CDR1 is LNHDA and CDR2 is SQIVND (reference sequence). Among the hyperthyroidism patients, all were newly diagnosed, aged 18 to 65, with under 2 months' duration. Diagnoses were established from clinical symptoms, serum thyroxine, TRAb, thyroid ultrasound and orbital computed tomography.

The rearrangement joins TRBV19 to TRBJ1-6; TRBD1 might be the D (6 bases). The sequence was obtained from an adult woman with stable Graves' hyperthyroidism. Sequencing was carried out using peripheral blood. CDR3 protein: CASSQSTGNSPLHF. The CDR3 DNA sequence: TGTGCCAGTAGTCAATCTACAGGGAATTCACCCCTCCACTTT.